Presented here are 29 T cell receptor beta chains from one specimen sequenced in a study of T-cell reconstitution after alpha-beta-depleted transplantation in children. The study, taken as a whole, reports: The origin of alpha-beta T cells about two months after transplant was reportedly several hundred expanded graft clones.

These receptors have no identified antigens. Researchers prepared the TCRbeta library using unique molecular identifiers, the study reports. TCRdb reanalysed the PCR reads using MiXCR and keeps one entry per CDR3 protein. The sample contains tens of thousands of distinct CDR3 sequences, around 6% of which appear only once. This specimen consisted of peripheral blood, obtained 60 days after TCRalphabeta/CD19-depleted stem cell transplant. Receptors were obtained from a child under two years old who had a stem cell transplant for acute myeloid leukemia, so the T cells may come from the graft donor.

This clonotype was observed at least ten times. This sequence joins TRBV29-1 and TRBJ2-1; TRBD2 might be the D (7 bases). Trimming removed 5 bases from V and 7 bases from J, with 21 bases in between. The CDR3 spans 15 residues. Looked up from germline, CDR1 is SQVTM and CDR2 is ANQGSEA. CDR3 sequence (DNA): TGCAGCGTTCATACCTTAGGGGGGGGCCGGAATGAGCAGTTCTTC. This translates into CSVHTLGGGRNEQFF.

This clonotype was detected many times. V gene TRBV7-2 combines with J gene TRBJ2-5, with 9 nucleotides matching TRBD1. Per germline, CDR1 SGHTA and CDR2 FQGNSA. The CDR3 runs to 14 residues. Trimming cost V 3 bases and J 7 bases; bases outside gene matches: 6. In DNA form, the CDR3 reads TGTGCCAGCAGCTTCCCGGGACAGGGAAGGACCCAGTACTTC. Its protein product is CASSFPGQGRTQYF.

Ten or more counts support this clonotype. CDR3 DNA: TGCGCCAGCAGCTTGAGTCCGAGCTCCTACGAGCAGTACTTC. It specifies CASSLSPSSYEQYF. The rearrangement joins TRBV5-1 to TRBJ2-7; D is undetermined. V lost 1 base, J lost 0 bases, and 8 bases lay in between. The CDR3 has 14 amino acids. Looked up from germline, CDR1 is SGHRS and CDR2 is YFSETQ.

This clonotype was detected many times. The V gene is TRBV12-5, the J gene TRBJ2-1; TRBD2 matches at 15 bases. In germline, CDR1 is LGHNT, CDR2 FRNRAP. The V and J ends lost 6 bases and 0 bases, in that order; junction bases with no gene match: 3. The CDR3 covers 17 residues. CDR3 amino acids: CASGGTSGGSSYNEQFF. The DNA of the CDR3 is TGTGCTAGTGGCGGGACTAGCGGGGGGAGCTCCTACAATGAGCAGTTCTTC.

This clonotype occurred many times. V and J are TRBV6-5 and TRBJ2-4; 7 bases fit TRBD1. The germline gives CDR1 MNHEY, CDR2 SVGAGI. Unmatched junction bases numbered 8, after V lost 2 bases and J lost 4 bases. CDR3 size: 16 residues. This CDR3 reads CASSYPPRDSKNIQYF. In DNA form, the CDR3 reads TGTGCCAGCAGTTACCCCCCCCGGGACAGTAAAAACATTCAGTACTTC.

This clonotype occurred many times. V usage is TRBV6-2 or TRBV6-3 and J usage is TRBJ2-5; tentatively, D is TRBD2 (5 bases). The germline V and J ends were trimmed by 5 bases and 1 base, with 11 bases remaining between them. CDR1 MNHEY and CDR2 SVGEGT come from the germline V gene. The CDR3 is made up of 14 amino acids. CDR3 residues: CASSRGMGQETQYF. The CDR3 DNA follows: TGTGCCAGCAGTCGGGGAATGGGCCAAGAGACCCAGTACTTC.

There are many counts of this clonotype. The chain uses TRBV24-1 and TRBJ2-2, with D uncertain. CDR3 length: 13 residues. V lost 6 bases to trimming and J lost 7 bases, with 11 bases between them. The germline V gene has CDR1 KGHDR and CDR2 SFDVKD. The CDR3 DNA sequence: TGTGCCACCAGTTTTCTGGACCGCGGGGAGCTGTTTTTT. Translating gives CATSFLDRGELFF.

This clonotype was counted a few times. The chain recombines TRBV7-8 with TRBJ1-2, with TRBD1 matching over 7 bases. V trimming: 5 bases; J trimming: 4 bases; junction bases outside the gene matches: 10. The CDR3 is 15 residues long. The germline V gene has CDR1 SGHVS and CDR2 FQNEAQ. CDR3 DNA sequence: TGTGCCAGCAGCCCCCGCACAGGGGAAGGCTATGGCTACACCTTC. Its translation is CASSPRTGEGYGYTF. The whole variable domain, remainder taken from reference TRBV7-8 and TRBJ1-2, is GAGVSQSPRYKVAKRGQDVALRCDPISGHVSLFWYQQALGQGPEFLTYFQNEAQLDKSGLPSDRFFAERPEGSVSTLKIQRTQQEDSAVYLCASSPRTGEGYGYTFGSGTRLTVV.

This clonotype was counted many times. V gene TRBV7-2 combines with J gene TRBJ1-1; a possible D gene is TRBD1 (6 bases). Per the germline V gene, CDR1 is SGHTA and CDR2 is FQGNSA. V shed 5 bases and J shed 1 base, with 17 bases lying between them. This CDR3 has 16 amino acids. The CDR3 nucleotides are TGTGCCAGCAGCGTCAGATACAGGGCGTGGAACACTGAAGCTTTCTTT. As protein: CASSVRYRAWNTEAFF.

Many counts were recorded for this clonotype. CDR3 nucleotides: TGTGCCAGCAGCCTTACCCCATATTCCACCGGGGAGCTGTTTTTT. As protein: CASSLTPYSTGELFF. The V and J genes are TRBV12-3 or TRBV12-4 and TRBJ2-2; D ambiguous. Trimming pared 6 bases from V and 4 bases from J, leaving 15 bases between. This CDR3 spans 15 amino acids.

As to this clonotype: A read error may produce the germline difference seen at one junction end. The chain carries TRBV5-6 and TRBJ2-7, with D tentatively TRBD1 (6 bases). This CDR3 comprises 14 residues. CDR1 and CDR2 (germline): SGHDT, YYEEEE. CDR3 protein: CAISPPGHFYEQYF. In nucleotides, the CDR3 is TGTGCCATCAGCCCTCCGGGACACTTCTACGAGCAGTACTTC. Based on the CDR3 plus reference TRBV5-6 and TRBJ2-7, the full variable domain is DAGVTQSPTHLIKTRGQQVTLRCSPKSGHDTVSWYQQALGQGPQFIFQYYEEEERQRGNFPDRFSGHQFPNYSSELNVNALLLGDSALYLCAISPPGHFYEQYFGPGTRLTVT.

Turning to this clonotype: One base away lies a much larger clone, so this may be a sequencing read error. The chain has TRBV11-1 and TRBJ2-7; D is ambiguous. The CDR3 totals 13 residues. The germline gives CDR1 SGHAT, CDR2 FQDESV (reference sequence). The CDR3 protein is CASSLDDPYKQYF. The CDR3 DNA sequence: TGTGCCAGCAGCTTAGACGATCCCTACAAGCAGTACTTC.

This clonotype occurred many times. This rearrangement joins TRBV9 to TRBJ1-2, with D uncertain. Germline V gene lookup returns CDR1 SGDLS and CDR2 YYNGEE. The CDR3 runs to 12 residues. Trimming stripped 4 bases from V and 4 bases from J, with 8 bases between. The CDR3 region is CASSPPSYGYTF. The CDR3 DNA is TGTGCCAGCAGCCCCCCGTCCTATGGCTACACCTTC. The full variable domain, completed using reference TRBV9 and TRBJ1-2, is DSGVTQTPKHLITATGQRVTLRCSPRSGDLSVYWYQQSLDQGLQFLIQYYNGEERAKGNILERFSAQQFPDLHSELNLSSLELGDSALYFCASSPPSYGYTFGSGTRLTVV.

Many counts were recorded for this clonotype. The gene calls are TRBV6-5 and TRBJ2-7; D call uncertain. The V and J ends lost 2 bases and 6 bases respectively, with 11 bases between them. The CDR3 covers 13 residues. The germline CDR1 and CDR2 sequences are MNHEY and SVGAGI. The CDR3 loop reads CASSYLGSVEQYF. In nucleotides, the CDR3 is TGTGCCAGCAGTTACCTTGGTTCGGTCGAGCAGTACTTC.

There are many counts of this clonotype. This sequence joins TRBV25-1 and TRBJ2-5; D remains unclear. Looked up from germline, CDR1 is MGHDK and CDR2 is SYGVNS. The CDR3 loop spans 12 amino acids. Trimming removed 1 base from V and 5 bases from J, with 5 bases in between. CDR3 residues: CASSESEETQYF. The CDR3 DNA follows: TGTGCCAGCAGTGAATCCGAGGAGACCCAGTACTTC.

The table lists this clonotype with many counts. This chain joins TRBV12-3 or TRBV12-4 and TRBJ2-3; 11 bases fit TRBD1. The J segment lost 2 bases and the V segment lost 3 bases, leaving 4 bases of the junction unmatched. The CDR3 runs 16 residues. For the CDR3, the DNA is TGTGCCAGCAGTTTGGGACAGGGGGTTTTCACAGATACGCAGTATTTT. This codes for CASSLGQGVFTDTQYF.

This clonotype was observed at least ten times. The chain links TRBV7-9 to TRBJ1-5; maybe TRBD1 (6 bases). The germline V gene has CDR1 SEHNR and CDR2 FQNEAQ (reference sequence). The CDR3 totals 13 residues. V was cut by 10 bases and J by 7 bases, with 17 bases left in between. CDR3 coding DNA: TGTGCCACATCAAGGGGGGCGGGGCAGCCCCAGCATTTT. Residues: CATSRGAGQPQHF.

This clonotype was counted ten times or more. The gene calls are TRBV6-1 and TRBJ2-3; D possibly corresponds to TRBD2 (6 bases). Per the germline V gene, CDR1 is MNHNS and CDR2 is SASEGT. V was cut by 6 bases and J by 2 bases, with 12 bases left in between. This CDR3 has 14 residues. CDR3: CASRLLAPTDTQYF. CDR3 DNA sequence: TGTGCCAGCAGACTACTAGCCCCCACAGATACGCAGTATTTT.

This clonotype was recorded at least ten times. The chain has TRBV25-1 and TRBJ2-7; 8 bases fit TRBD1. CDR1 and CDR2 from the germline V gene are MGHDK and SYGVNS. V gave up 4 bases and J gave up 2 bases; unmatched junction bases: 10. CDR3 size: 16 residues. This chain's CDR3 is CASSATNRGLTYEQYF. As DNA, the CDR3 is TGTGCCAGCAGTGCTACTAACAGGGGGTTAACCTACGAGCAGTACTTC.

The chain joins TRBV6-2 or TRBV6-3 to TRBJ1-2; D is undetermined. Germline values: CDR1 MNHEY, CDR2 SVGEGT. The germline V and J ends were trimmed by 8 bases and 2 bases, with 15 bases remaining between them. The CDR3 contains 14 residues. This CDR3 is CASRRTVANYGYTF. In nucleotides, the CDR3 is TGTGCCAGCCGCCGGACGGTCGCCAACTATGGCTACACCTTC.

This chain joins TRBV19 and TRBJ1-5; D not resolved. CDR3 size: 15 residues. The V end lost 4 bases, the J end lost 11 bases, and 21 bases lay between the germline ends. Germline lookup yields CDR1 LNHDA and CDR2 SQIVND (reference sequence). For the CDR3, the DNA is TGTGCCAGTAGTACGACGGCTCCCGGTTGGGAGACCCAGCATTTT. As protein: CASSTTAPGWETQHF.

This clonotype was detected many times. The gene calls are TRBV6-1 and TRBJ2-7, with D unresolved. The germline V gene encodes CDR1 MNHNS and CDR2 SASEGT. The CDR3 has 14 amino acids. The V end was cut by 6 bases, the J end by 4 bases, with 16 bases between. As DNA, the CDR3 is TGTGCCAGCAGGCCTAGGGCTCACAATTACGAGCAGTACTTC. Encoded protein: CASRPRAHNYEQYF.

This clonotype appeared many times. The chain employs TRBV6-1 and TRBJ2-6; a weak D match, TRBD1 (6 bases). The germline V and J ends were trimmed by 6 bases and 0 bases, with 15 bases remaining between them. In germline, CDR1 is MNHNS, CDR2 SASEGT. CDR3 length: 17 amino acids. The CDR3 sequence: CASSPYDRPSGANVLTF. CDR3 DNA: TGTGCCAGCAGCCCCTACGACAGGCCCTCTGGGGCCAACGTCCTGACTTTC.

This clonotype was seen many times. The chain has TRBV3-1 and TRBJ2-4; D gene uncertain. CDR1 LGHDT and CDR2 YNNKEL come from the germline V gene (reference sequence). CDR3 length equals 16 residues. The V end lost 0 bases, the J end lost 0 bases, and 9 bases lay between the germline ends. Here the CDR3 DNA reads TGTGCCAGCAGCCAAGATCACCCCCTAGCCAAAAACATTCAGTACTTC. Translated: CASSQDHPLAKNIQYF.

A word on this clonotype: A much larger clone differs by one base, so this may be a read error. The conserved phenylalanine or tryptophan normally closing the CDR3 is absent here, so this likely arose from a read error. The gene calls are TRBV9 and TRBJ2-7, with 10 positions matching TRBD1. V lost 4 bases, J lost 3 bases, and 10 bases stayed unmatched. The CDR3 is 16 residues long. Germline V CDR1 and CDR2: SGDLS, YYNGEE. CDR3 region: CASSSRPGTGVYEQYL. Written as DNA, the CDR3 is TGTGCCAGCAGCTCACGACCCGGGACAGGGGTCTACGAGCAGTACCTC.

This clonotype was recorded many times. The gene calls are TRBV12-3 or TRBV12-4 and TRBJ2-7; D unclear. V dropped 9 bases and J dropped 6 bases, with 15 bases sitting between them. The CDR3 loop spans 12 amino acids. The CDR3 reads CASSGPPGEQYF. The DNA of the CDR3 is TGTGCCAGTTCCGGGCCTCCCGGCGAGCAGTACTTC.

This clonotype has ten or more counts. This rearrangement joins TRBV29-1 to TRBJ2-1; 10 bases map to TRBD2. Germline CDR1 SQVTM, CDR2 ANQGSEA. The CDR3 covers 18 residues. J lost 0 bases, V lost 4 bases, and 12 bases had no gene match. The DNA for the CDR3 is TGCAGCGTTGGATCCCCCCCACTAGCGGGGAGCTCCTACAATGAGCAGTTCTTC. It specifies CSVGSPPLAGSSYNEQFF.

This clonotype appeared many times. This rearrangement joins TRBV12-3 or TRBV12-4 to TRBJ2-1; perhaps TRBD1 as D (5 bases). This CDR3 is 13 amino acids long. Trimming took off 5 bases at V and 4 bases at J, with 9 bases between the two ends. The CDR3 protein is CASSVGLYNEQFF. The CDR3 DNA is TGTGCCAGCAGTGTGGGGCTTTACAATGAGCAGTTCTTC.

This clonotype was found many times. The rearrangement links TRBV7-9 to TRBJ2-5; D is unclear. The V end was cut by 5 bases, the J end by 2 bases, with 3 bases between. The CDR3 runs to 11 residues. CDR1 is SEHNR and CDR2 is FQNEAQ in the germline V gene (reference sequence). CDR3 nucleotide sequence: TGTGCCAGCAGCCATCAAGAGACCCAGTACTTC. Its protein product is CASSHQETQYF.